This record concerns one T cell receptor (beta chain) sequence. The CDR3 extends over 13 amino acids. CDR1 and CDR2 (germline): MNHEY, SVGAGI. V lost 5 bases and J lost 6, with 10 bases in between. Clones were read by immunoSEQ multiplex PCR, and TCRdb kept only the in-frame ones, dropping some. The sample lists almost 250,000 clones, roughly 86% occurring once. The data belong to a study of blood T cell repertoires in COVID-19. Sequenced input: peripheral blood. The sequence was collected from a woman over 75 with COVID-19, enrolled during active disease. The chain uses TRBV6-5 and TRBJ2-2; possible D gene TRBD1, 6 bases. The CDR3 nucleotides are TGTGCCAGCAGTCGCAGGGGTGCCGGGGAGCTGTTTTTT. Translation: CASSRRGAGELFF.